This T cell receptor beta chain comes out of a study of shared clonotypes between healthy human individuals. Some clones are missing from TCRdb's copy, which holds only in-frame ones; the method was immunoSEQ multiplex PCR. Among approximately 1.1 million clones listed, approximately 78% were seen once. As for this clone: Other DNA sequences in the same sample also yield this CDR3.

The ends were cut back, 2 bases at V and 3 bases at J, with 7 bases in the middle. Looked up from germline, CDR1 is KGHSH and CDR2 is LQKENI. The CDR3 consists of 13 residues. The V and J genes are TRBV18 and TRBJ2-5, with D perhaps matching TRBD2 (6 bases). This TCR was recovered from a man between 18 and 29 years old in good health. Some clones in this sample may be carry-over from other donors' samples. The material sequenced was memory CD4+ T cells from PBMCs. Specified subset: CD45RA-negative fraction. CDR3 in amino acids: CASSPGTEETQYF. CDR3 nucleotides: TGTGCCAGCTCACCAGGGACTGAAGAGACCCAGTACTTC.